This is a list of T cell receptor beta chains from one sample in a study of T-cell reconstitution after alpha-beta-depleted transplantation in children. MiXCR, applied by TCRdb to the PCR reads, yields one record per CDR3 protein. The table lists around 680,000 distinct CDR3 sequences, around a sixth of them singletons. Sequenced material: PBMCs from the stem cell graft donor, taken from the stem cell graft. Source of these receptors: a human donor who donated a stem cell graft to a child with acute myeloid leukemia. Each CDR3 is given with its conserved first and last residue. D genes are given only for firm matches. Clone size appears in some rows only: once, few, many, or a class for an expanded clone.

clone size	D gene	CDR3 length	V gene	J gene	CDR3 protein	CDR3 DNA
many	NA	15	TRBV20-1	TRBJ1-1	CSARVVGRLNTEAFF	TGCAGTGCTAGAGTAGTAGGCAGATTGAACACTGAAGCTTTCTTT
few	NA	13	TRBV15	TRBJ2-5	CATSRDSEETQYF	TGTGCCACCAGCAGAGATTCGGAGGAGACCCAGTACTTC
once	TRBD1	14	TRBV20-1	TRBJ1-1	CSASWNRGVTEAFF	TGCAGTGCTAGCTGGAACAGGGGGGTCACTGAAGCTTTCTTT
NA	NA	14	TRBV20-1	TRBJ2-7	CSASFRPLYYEQYF	TGCAGTGCTTCATTCCGGCCACTCTACTACGAGCAGTACTTC
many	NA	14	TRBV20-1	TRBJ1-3	CSARSGLSGNTIYF	TGCAGTGCTAGGAGTGGTCTCTCTGGAAACACCATATATTTT
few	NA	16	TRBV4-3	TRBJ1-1	CASSQERFPRNTEAFF	TGCGCCAGCAGCCAAGAGAGATTCCCTAGGAACACTGAAGCTTTCTTT
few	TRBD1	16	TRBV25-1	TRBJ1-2	CASSEPGTGTNYGYTF	TGTGCCAGCAGTGAGCCCGGGACAGGCACTAACTATGGCTACACCTTC
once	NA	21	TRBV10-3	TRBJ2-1	CAISESGGGGSATKIYNEQFF	TGTGCCATCAGTGAGTCAGGAGGGGGGGGCTCGGCGACAAAGATCTACAATGAGCAGTTCTTC
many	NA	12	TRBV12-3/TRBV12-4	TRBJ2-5	CASSLRGKTQYF	TGTGCCAGCAGTTTAAGGGGAAAGACCCAGTACTTC
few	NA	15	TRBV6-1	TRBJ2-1	CASKVALDTNNEQFF	TGTGCCAGCAAGGTGGCCCTGGACACAAACAATGAGCAGTTCTTC
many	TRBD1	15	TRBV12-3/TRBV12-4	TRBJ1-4	CASRSQGAGNEKLFF	TGTGCCAGCAGGTCACAGGGGGCGGGCAATGAAAAACTGTTTTTT
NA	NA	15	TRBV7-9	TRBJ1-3	CASRSVSGTGNTIYF	TGTGCCAGCAGAAGTGTATCAGGGACTGGAAACACCATATATTTT
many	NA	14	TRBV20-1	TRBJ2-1	CSASAAGSYNEQFF	TGCAGTGCTAGCGCGGCGGGTTCCTACAATGAGCAGTTCTTC
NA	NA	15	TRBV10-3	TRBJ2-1	CAISPGLPCYNEQFF	TGTGCCATCAGCCCCGGGCTGCCGTGCTACAATGAGCAGTTCTTC
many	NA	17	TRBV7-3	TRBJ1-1	CASSLYPRDHSNTEAFF	TGTGCCAGCAGCTTATACCCGCGGGACCACTCGAACACTGAAGCTTTCTTT
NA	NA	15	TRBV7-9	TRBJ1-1	CASSLVSLMNTEAFF	TGTGCCAGCAGCTTAGTTTCCCTAATGAACACTGAAGCTTTCTTT
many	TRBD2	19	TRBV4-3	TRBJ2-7	CASSQDWLRAGGKSEEQYF	TGCGCCAGCAGCCAAGATTGGCTGCGAGCGGGGGGGAAGTCAGAAGAGCAGTACTTC
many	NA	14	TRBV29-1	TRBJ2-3	CSVEGGVNTDTQYF	TGCAGCGTTGAGGGTGGGGTAAACACAGATACGCAGTATTTT
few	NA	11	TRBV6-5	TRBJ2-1	CASRNIEEQFF	TGTGCCAGCAGAAATATCGAGGAGCAGTTCTTC
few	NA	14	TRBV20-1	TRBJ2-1	CSAEPFNPIDEQFF	TGCAGTGCTGAACCCTTTAACCCCATCGATGAGCAGTTCTTC
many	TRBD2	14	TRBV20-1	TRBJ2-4	CSAREGLAGYIQYF	TGCAGTGCTAGAGAAGGACTAGCGGGCTACATTCAGTACTTC
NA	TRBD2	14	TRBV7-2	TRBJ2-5	CASSVSGVQETQYF	TGTGCCAGCAGCGTTAGCGGGGTCCAAGAGACCCAGTACTTC
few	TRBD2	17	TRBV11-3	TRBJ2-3	CASSLELSGGRTDTQYF	TGTGCCAGCAGCTTAGAGTTATCGGGGGGGAGGACAGATACGCAGTATTTT
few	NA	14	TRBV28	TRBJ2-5	CASSFVGYQETQYF	TGTGCCAGCAGTTTCGTAGGGTACCAAGAGACCCAGTACTTC
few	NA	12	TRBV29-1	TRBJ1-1	CSVERRDTEAFF	TGCAGCGTTGAACGCCGGGACACTGAAGCTTTCTTT
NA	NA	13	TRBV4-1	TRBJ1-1	CASSQGGPAEAFF	TGCGCCAGCAGCCAGGGGGGGCCCGCTGAAGCTTTCTTT
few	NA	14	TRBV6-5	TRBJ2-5	CASSYSTAGETQYF	TGTGCCAGCAGTTACTCGACAGCGGGAGAGACCCAGTACTTC
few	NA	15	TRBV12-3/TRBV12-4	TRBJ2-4	CASSLGPGAKNIQYF	TGTGCCAGCAGTTTAGGTCCGGGAGCCAAAAACATTCAGTACTTC
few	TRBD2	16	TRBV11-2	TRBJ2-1	CASSLGSLAGGFEQFF	TGTGCCAGCAGCTTAGGAAGCCTAGCGGGGGGGTTCGAGCAGTTCTTC
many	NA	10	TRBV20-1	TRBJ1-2	CSASPHGYTF	TGCAGTGCTAGCCCCCATGGCTACACCTTC
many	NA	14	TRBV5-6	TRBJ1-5	CASSLRYSNQPQHF	TGTGCCAGCAGCTTGCGTTATAGCAATCAGCCCCAGCATTTT
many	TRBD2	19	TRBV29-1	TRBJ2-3	CSVAGPPAGGGARTDTQYF	TGCAGCGTTGCGGGACCCCCGGCCGGCGGGGGGGCCAGAACAGATACGCAGTATTTT
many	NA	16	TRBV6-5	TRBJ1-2	CASSSGRHLGDYGYTF	TGTGCCAGCAGTTCGGGACGTCACCTCGGGGACTATGGCTACACCTTC
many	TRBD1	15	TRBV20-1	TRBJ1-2	CSADAAQDRARGYTF	TGCAGTGCCGACGCGGCCCAGGACAGGGCCAGGGGCTACACCTTC